This TCR beta chain was documented in a study of blood T cell repertoires in COVID-19. Profiling relied on immunoSEQ multiplex PCR, and the TCRdb table lists in-frame clones only, not all of them. The sample holds about 200,000 clones, more than 80% seen once. V lost 3 bases, J lost 4 bases, and 3 bases stayed unmatched. CDR1 SGHRS and CDR2 YFSETQ come from the germline V gene. The CDR3 consists of 13 residues. The chain combines TRBV5-1 with TRBJ2-5; 7 nucleotides agree with TRBD1. The receptor was isolated from a young woman who had recovered from COVID-19. Sample: PBMCs or T cells enriched from blood (not recorded which). Written as DNA, the CDR3 is TGCGCCAGCAGCTCGACAGGGCTAGAGACCCAGTACTTC. This sequence encodes CASSSTGLETQYF.